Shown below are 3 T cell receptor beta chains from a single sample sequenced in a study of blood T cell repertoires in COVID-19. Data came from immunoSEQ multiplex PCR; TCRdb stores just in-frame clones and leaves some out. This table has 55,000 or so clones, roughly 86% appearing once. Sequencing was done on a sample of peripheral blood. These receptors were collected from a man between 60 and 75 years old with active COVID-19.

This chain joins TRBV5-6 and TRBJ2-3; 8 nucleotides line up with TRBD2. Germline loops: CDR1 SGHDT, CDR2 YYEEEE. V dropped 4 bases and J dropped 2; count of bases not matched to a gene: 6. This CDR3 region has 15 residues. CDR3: CASSEQLADTDTQYF. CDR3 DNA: TGTGCCAGCAGCGAACAACTAGCGGACACAGATACGCAGTATTTT.

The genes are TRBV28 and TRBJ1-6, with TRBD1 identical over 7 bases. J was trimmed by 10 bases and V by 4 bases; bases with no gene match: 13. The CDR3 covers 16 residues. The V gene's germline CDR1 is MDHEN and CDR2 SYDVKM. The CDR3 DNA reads TGTGCCAGCAGTTCCCCTTTACAGGGGTCGGAATCACCCCTCCACTTT. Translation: CASSSPLQGSESPLHF.

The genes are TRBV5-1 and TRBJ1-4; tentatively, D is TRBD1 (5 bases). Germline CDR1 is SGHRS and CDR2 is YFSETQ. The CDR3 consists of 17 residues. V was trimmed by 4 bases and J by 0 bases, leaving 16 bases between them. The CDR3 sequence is CASSIAEAGSTNEKLFF. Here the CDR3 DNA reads TGCGCCAGCAGCATCGCAGAAGCAGGGTCAACTAATGAAAAACTGTTTTTT.